This T cell receptor beta chain emerged from a study of T-cell memory formation after mild COVID-19. Across the whole study: TCR clusters were largely donor specific. Findings and limits, study-wide: Pre-infection memory contained some responding clones, which suggested that cross-reactive memory had joined.

With regard to this clonotype: Its antigen is currently unknown.

From the 5' RACE reads, TCRdb called clonotypes with MiXCR, one entry per CDR3 protein. The data show about 82,000 distinct CDR3 sequences, with about 16% seen just once and around two fifths held by the top ten. The CDR3 contains 12 residues. V was cut by 3 bases and J by 8 bases, with 9 bases left in between. Material: PBMCs or a T cell subset sorted from them (not recorded which). The V gene is TRBV12-3 or TRBV12-4, the J gene TRBJ2-3; tentatively, D is TRBD1 or TRBD2 (6 bases each). This receptor was taken from a man aged 18 to 30 who had mild COVID-19 (a few samples of this study predate the infection). Cell type and time point are not known. CDR3 amino acids: CASSFGGGTQYF. The CDR3 DNA reads as TGTGCCAGCAGTTTTGGAGGGGGTACGCAGTATTTT.